This is a list of T cell receptor beta chains from one sample in a study of blood T cell repertoires in COVID-19. Repertoires were generated with immunoSEQ multiplex PCR, while TCRdb's copy carries only in-frame clones and drops some. The sample has a few hundred thousand clones, just over 90% seen once. Material: PBMCs or T cells enriched from blood (not recorded which). These receptors originate from a woman in her thirties or forties who had been exposed to COVID-19. Both conserved end residues are part of each CDR3. Each record gives: D gene, V gene, clone size, J gene, CDR3 protein, CDR3 DNA. The D gene is left open where the match is weak. Expanded clones get a size class; other rows say once, few or many, or leave the size out.

>-|TRBV20-1|-|TRBJ1-2
CSASHLPGGGVYGYTF
TGCAGTGCTAGTCACCTCCCCGGGGGGGGTGTCTATGGCTACACCTTC
>-|TRBV7-2|-|TRBJ2-3
CASSLDLYRVRTDTQYF
TGTGCCAGCAGCTTAGACTTATATCGGGTCCGCACAGATACGCAGTATTTT
>TRBD1|TRBV7-9|-|TRBJ2-3
CASSLGDRGDTQYF
TGTGCCAGCAGCTTAGGAGACAGGGGAGATACGCAGTATTTT
>TRBD2|TRBV5-8|-|TRBJ2-3
CASSLGSGKTDTQYF
TGTGCCAGCAGCTTGGGTAGCGGGAAGACAGATACGCAGTATTTT
>-|TRBV7-9|-|TRBJ1-1
CASSLGAGNTEAFF
TGTGCCAGCAGCCTGGGTGCGGGGAACACTGAAGCTTTCTTT
>-|TRBV2|-|TRBJ2-7
CASKQGITYEQYF
TGTGCCAGCAAGCAGGGTATCACGTACGAGCAGTACTTC
>-|TRBV5-5|few|TRBJ1-4
CASSLVLWQGSEKLFF
TGTGCCAGCAGCTTGGTTTTGTGGCAGGGGAGTGAAAAACTGTTTTTT
>TRBD1|TRBV7-2|-|TRBJ1-2
CASSLARTGLYGYTF
TGTGCCAGCAGCTTAGCCCGGACAGGGCTCTATGGCTACACCTTC
>TRBD1|TRBV19|-|TRBJ1-5
CASSTQQGAAQPQHF
TGTGCCAGTAGTACCCAACAGGGGGCGGCTCAGCCCCAGCATTTT
>TRBD2|TRBV5-6|-|TRBJ2-7
CASSSGLAEQYF
TGTGCCAGCAGCTCAGGACTAGCGGAGCAGTACTTC
>-|TRBV3-1/TRBV3-2|-|TRBJ1-1
CASRISTGNTEAFF
TGTGCCAGCAGGATTTCGACAGGAAACACTGAAGCTTTCTTT
>-|TRBV18|-|TRBJ2-1
CASSPRGPGNEQFF
TGTGCCAGCTCACCACGGGGGCCGGGGAATGAGCAGTTCTTC
>TRBD2|TRBV5-4|-|TRBJ2-7
CASSPTSGPSYEQYF
TGTGCCAGCAGCCCGACTAGCGGCCCATCCTACGAGCAGTACTTC
>-|TRBV29-1|-|TRBJ1-5
CSVQVDRDQPQHF
TGCAGCGTCCAAGTAGACAGAGATCAGCCCCAGCATTTT
>TRBD1|TRBV30|-|TRBJ2-5
CAWSTGVNRETQYF
TGTGCCTGGTCTACAGGGGTGAATCGGGAGACCCAGTACTTC
>-|TRBV6-1|once|TRBJ1-1
CASSDRRTNTEAFF
TGTGCCAGCAGTGACCGACGGACAAACACTGAAGCTTTCTTT
>TRBD1|TRBV10-2|-|TRBJ1-1
CASSDPGGVNTEAFF
TGCGCCAGCAGTGATCCAGGGGGTGTGAACACTGAAGCTTTCTTT
>TRBD1|TRBV6-5|once|TRBJ2-3
CASSLDRADTQYF
TGTGCCAGCAGTCTGGACAGGGCAGATACGCAGTATTTT
>-|TRBV7-9|-|TRBJ1-1
CASSSTTGNTEAFF
TGTGCCAGCAGCTCGACAACAGGGAACACTGAAGCTTTCTTT
>TRBD1|TRBV14|-|TRBJ2-7
CASSRLTGIDEQYF
TGTGCCAGCAGCCGGCTGACAGGGATCGACGAGCAGTACTTC
>-|TRBV12-3/TRBV12-4|-|TRBJ2-2
CASSFDFIGELFF
TGTGCCAGCAGTTTTGACTTTATCGGGGAGCTGTTTTTT
>TRBD1|TRBV19|-|TRBJ1-2
CATKGGGRGYTF
TGTGCCACCAAAGGAGGGGGCCGGGGCTACACCTTC
>TRBD2|TRBV6-2/TRBV6-3|-|TRBJ2-7
CASSYSPGTSGGASFYEQYF
TGTGCCAGCAGTTACTCCCCTGGGACTAGCGGGGGGGCCAGTTTCTACGAGCAGTACTTC
>TRBD2|TRBV7-6|-|TRBJ2-3
CASSPLLAGLADTQYF
TGTGCCAGCAGCCCACTACTAGCGGGGTTAGCAGATACGCAGTATTTT
>-|TRBV21-1|-|TRBJ2-2
CASSLEGGANTGELFF
TGTGCCAGCAGCCTAGAGGGCGGGGCGAACACCGGGGAGCTGTTTTTT
>-|TRBV6-6|-|TRBJ2-3
CASSYSVTKGADTQYF
TGTGCCAGCAGTTACTCGGTTACCAAGGGAGCAGATACGCAGTATTTT
>-|TRBV12-5|once|TRBJ1-5
CASGLSEPSRPQHF
TGTGCTAGTGGTTTGTCCGAACCCTCGAGGCCCCAGCATTTT
>TRBD1|TRBV7-4|-|TRBJ2-7
CASSPKTGGEQYF
TGTGCCAGCAGCCCTAAGACAGGGGGCGAGCAGTACTTC
>-|TRBV2|-|TRBJ1-5
CASSGTGTRGNQPQHF
TGTGCCAGCAGTGGAACCGGGACAAGGGGGAATCAGCCCCAGCATTTT
>-|TRBV9|-|TRBJ1-2
CASSLRGLDYGYTF
TGTGCCAGCAGCTTGAGGGGGTTAGACTATGGCTACACCTTC
>-|TRBV2|-|TRBJ1-4
CASSDVRGTNEKLFF
TGTGCCAGCAGTGACGTCCGGGGGACTAATGAAAAACTGTTTTTT
>TRBD1|TRBV29-1|-|TRBJ1-4
CSAARQGLNEKLFF
TGCAGCGCCGCTAGACAGGGACTTAATGAAAAACTGTTTTTT
>-|TRBV7-9|-|TRBJ2-1
CASSLNRDTYNEQFF
TGTGCCAGCAGCCTAAACAGGGATACCTACAATGAGCAGTTCTTC
>TRBD1|TRBV4-1|-|TRBJ1-1
CASGQVNTEAFF
TGCGCCAGCGGACAGGTGAACACTGAAGCTTTCTTT
>-|TRBV4-1|-|TRBJ1-1
CASSQDAGRNTEAFF
TGCGCCAGCAGCCAAGACGCAGGCCGGAACACTGAAGCTTTCTTT
>-|TRBV23-1|-|TRBJ1-1
CASRTRQAKNTEAFF
TGCGCCAGCAGAACGCGACAGGCTAAGAACACTGAAGCTTTCTTT
>TRBD1|TRBV7-6|-|TRBJ1-1
CASSARGTGDTEAFF
TGTGCCAGCAGCGCCCGAGGGACAGGGGACACTGAAGCTTTCTTT
>-|TRBV7-2|-|TRBJ2-5
CASSLVAHTRETQYF
TGTGCCAGCAGCTTAGTGGCACACACCCGTGAGACCCAGTACTTC
>TRBD2|TRBV4-1|-|TRBJ2-7
CASSLRLAGVSEQYF
TGCGCCAGCAGTCTAAGACTAGCGGGAGTCTCCGAGCAGTACTTC
>TRBD1|TRBV4-3|once|TRBJ1-6
CASSQGPGQGGSPLHF
TGCGCCAGCAGCCAGGGGCCTGGACAGGGGGGCTCACCCCTCCACTTT
>TRBD1|TRBV2|-|TRBJ1-5
CASRDINRGRQPQHF
TGTGCCAGCAGGGATATAAACAGGGGAAGACAGCCCCAGCATTTT
>-|TRBV12-3/TRBV12-4|-|TRBJ1-1
CASMRGGGTEAFF
TGTGCCAGCATGAGAGGGGGGGGAACTGAAGCTTTCTTT
>TRBD2|TRBV19|-|TRBJ2-7
CASSWASGGPSSYEQYF
TGTGCCAGTAGTTGGGCTAGCGGGGGCCCTAGCTCCTACGAGCAGTACTTC
>TRBD1|TRBV20-1|-|TRBJ1-2
CSASPGQNGYTF
TGCAGTGCTAGTCCGGGACAGAATGGCTACACCTTC
>TRBD2|TRBV9|once|TRBJ2-3
CASSVRSSGRASTDTQYF
TGTGCCAGCAGCGTAAGAAGTAGCGGGAGGGCTAGCACAGATACGCAGTATTTT
>TRBD2|TRBV27|-|TRBJ2-1
CASSSLAGAYNEQFF
TGTGCCAGCAGTTCCCTAGCGGGGGCGTACAATGAGCAGTTCTTC
>TRBD1|TRBV3-1/TRBV3-2|-|TRBJ1-2
CASSPATGIGGIYGYTF
TGTGCCAGCAGCCCCGCGACAGGGATAGGAGGGATCTATGGCTACACCTTC